The sequence of this T cell receptor (beta chain) was determined in a study of long-term antiretroviral therapy in people with HIV. Whole-study findings and limits: The data indicate that diversity increased after ART but remained below transplant donor controls. From the mid-2000s to the late 2010s, blood was obtained, possibly while participants received older ART regimens.

As regards this clone: The antigen remains undetermined.

An immunoSEQ assay, version v3.0, was performed at survey level. Measured with immunoSEQ multiplex PCR; TCRdb has only the in-frame clones, and not every one. In the table there are about 21,000 clones, 76% of which are singletons. Cryopreserved PBMC numbered roughly 0.85-10 million per sample before DNA extraction. CDR3 length: 15 amino acids. Trimming took 3 bases from V and 4 from J, leaving 15 bases between them. CDR1 is WSHSY and CDR2 is SAAADI in the germline V gene. Sequenced here: unsorted PBMCs, sampled around 1.7 years before starting antiretroviral therapy. The chain is built from TRBV10-2 and TRBJ1-2; the D is unclear. This clonotype originated in a middle-aged woman with HIV. The CDR3 loop is CASSDDWWGSYGYTF. The CDR3 nucleotides are TGCGCCAGCAGTGACGATTGGTGGGGATCCTATGGCTACACCTTC.